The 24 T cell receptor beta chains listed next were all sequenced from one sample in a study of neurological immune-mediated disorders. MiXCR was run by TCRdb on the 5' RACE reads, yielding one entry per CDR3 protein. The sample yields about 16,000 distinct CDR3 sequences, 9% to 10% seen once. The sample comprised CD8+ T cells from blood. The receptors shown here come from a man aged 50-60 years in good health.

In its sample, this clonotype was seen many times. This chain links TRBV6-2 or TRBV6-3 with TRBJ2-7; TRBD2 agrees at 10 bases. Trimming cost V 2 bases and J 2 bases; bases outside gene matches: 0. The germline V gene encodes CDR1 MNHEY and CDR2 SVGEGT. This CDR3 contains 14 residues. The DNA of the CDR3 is TGTGCCAGCAGTTACGGGACTAGCGCCTACGAGCAGTACTTC. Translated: CASSYGTSAYEQYF.

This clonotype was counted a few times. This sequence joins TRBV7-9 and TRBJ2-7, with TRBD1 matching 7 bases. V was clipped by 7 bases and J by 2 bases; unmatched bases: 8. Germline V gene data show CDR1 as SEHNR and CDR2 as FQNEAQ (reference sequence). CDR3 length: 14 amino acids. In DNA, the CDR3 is TGTGCCAGCAAGAGACAGGGAACAACCTACGAGCAGTACTTC. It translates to CASKRQGTTYEQYF.

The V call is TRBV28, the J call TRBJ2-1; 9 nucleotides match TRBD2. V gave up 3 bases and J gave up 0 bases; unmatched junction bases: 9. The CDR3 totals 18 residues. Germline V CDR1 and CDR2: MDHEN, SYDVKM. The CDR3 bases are TGTGCCAGCAGTTTCTCTGCAGCGGGAGGCAGCTCCTACAATGAGCAGTTCTTC. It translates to CASSFSAAGGSSYNEQFF. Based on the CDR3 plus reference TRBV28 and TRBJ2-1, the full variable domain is DVKVTQSSRYLVKRTGEKVFLECVQDMDHENMFWYRQDPGLGLRLIYFSYDVKMKEKGDIPEGYSVSREKKERFSLILESASTNQTSMYLCASSFSAAGGSSYNEQFFGPGTRLTVL.

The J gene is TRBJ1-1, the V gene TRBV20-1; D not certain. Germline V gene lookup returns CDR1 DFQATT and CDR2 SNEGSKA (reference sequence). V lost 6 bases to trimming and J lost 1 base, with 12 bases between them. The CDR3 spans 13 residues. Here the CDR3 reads CSARAGSNTEAFF. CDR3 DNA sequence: TGCAGTGCGCGGGCGGGGTCGAACACTGAAGCTTTCTTT.

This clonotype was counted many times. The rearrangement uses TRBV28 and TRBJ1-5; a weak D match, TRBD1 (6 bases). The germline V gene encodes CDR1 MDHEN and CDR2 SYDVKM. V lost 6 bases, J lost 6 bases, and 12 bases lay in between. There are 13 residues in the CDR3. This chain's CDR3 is CASSQGTGQPQHF. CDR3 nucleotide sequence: TGTGCCAGCAGCCAGGGGACGGGTCAGCCCCAGCATTTT. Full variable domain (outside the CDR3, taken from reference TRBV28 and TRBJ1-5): DVKVTQSSRYLVKRTGEKVFLECVQDMDHENMFWYRQDPGLGLRLIYFSYDVKMKEKGDIPEGYSVSREKKERFSLILESASTNQTSMYLCASSQGTGQPQHFGDGTRLSIL.

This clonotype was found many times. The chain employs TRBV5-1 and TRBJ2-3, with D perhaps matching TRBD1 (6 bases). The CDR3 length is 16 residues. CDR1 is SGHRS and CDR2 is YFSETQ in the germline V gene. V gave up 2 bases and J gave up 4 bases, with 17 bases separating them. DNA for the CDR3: TGCGCCAGCAGCTTTTATGTGGCAGGGGCTGCAGATACGCAGTATTTT. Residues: CASSFYVAGAADTQYF.

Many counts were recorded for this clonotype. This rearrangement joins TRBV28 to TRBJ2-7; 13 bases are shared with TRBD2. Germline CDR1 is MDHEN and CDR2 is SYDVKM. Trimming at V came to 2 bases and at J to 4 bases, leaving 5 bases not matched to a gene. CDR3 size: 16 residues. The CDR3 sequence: CASSLEGLAGEYEQYF. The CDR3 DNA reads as TGTGCCAGCAGTTTAGAAGGACTAGCGGGAGAATACGAGCAGTACTTC. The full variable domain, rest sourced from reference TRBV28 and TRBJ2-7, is DVKVTQSSRYLVKRTGEKVFLECVQDMDHENMFWYRQDPGLGLRLIYFSYDVKMKEKGDIPEGYSVSREKKERFSLILESASTNQTSMYLCASSLEGLAGEYEQYFGPGTRLTVT.

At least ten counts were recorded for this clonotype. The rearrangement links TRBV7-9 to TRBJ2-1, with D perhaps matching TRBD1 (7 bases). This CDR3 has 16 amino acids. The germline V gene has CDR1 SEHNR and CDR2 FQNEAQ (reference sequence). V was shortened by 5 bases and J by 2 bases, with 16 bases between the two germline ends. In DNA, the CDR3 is TGTGCCAGCAGCATAAGGGGGCGGGGCCCCTACAATGAGCAGTTCTTC. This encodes CASSIRGRGPYNEQFF.

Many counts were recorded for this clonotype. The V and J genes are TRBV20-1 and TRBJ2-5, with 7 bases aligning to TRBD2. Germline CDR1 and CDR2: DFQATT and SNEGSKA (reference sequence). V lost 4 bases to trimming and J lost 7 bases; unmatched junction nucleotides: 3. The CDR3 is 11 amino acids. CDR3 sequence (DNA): TGCAGTGCTATCTGGGGGGGGACCCAGTACTTC. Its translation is CSAIWGGTQYF.

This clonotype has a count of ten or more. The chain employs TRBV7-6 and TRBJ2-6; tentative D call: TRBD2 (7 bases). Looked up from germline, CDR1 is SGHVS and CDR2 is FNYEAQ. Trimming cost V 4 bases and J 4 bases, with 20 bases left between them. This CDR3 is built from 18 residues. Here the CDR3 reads CASSSLGGGGYGANVLTF. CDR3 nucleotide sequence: TGTGCCAGCAGCTCCCTAGGGGGGGGAGGGTACGGGGCCAACGTCCTGACTTTC.

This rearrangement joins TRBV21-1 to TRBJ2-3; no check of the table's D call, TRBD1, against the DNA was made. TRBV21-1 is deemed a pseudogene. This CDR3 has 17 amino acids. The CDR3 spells CASSTPGTDQKPGSQYF. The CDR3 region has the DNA TGTGCCAGCAGCACCCCCGGGACAGACCAGAAGCCAGGGTCGCAGTATTTT.

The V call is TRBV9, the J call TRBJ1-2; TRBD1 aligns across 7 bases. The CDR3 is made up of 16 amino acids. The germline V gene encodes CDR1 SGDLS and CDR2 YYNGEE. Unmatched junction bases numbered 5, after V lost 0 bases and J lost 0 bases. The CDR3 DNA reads TGTGCCAGCAGCGTAGGGTGGGACAGATCTAACTATGGCTACACCTTC. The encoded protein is CASSVGWDRSNYGYTF. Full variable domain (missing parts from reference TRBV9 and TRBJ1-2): DSGVTQTPKHLITATGQRVTLRCSPRSGDLSVYWYQQSLDQGLQFLIQYYNGEERAKGNILERFSAQQFPDLHSELNLSSLELGDSALYFCASSVGWDRSNYGYTFGSGTRLTVV.

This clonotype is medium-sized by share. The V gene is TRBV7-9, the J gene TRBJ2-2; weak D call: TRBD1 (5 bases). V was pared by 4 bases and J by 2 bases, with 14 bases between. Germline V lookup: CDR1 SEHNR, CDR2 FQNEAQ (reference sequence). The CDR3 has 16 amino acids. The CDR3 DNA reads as TGTGCCAGCAGCTGGTTTGGACATACCAACACCGGGGAGCTGTTTTTT. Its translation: CASSWFGHTNTGELFF.

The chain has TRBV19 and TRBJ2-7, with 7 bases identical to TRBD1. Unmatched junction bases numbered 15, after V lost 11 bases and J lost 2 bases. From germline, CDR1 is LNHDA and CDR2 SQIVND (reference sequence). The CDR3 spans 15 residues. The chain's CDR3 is CASQEGAGIAYEQYF. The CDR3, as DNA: TGTGCCTCTCAAGAGGGGGCAGGGATCGCCTACGAGCAGTACTTC.

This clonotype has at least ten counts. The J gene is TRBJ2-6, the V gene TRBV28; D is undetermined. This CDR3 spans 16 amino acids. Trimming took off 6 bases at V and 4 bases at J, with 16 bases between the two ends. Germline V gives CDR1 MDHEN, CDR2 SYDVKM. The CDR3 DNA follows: TGTGCCAGCAGCCCTCTTGGGTACCGCGGGGCCAACGTCCTGACTTTC. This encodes CASSPLGYRGANVLTF.

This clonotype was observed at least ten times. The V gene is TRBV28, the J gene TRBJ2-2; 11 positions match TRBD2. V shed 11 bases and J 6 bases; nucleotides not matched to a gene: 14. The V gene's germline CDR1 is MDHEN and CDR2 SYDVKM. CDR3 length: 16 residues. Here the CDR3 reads CAARGSGRAESGELFF. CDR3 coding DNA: TGTGCCGCAAGAGGTAGCGGGAGGGCCGAATCCGGGGAGCTGTTTTTT.

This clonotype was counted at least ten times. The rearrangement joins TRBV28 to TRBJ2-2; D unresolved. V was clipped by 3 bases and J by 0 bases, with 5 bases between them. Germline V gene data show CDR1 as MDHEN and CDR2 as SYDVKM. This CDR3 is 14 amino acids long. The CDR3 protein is CASSFHPNTGELFF. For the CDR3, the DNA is TGTGCCAGCAGTTTCCACCCGAACACCGGGGAGCTGTTTTTT.

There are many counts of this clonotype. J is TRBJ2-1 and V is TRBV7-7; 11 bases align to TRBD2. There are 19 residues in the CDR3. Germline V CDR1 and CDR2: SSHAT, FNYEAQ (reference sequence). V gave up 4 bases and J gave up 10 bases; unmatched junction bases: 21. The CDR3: CASSSGGLAAGGVGPEQFF. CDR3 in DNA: TGTGCCAGCAGCTCCGGGGGACTAGCGGCTGGGGGAGTGGGCCCCGAGCAGTTCTTC.

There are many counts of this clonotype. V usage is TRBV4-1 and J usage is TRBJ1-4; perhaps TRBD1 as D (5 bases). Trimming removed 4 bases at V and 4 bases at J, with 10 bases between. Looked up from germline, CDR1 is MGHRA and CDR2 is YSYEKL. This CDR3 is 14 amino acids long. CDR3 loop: CASSLRQNNEKLFF. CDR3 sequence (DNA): TGCGCCAGCAGCCTCCGACAGAATAATGAAAAACTGTTTTTT.

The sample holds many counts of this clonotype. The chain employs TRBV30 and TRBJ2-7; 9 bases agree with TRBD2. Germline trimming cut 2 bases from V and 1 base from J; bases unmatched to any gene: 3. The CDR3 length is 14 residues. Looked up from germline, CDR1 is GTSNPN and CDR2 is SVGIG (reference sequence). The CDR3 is CAWSILAGSYEQYF. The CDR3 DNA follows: TGTGCCTGGAGTATTCTAGCGGGATCCTACGAGCAGTACTTC.

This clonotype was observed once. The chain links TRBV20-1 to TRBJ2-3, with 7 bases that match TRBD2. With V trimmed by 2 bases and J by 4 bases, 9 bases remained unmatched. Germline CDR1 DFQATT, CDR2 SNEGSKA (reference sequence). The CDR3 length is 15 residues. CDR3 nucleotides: TGCAGTGCTAGAACAGCGGGGAGGAAGTCAGATACGCAGTATTTT. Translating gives CSARTAGRKSDTQYF.

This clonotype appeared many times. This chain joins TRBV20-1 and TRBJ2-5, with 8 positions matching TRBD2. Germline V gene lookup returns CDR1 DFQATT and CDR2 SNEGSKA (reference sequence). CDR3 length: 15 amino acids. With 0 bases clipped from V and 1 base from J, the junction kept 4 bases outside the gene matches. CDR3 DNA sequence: TGCAGTGCTAGAGATATTAGCGGGGTCCAAGAGACCCAGTACTTC. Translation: CSARDISGVQETQYF.

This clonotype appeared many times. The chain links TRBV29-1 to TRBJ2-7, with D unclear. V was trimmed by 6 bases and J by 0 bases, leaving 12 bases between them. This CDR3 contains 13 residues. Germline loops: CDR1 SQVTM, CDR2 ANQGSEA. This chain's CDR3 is CSVPGRNSYEQYF. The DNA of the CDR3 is TGCAGCGTCCCCGGACGGAACTCCTACGAGCAGTACTTC.

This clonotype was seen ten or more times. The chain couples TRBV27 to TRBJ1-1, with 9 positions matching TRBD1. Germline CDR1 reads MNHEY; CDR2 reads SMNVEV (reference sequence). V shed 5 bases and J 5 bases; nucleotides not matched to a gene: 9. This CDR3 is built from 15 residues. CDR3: CASSLGQGRDTEAFF. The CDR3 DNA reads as TGTGCCAGCAGTCTTGGACAGGGGAGGGATACTGAAGCTTTCTTT.